The T cell receptor beta chain under discussion was sequenced for a study of blood T cell repertoires in COVID-19. Germline V gene lookup returns CDR1 SGHDT and CDR2 YYEEEE. J lost 6 bases, V lost 8 bases, and 13 bases had no gene match. The CDR3 runs 15 residues. In the source study's methods: For nucleated cells, counts were estimated from reference gene primer amplification. Clones were sequenced by immunoSEQ multiplex PCR, and TCRdb holds only the in-frame ones, with some missing. The DNA was the basis for D and trimming; V, J and clone size are from that table. The table includes more than 300,000 clones, about 90% detected once.

This rearrangement joins TRBV5-6 to TRBJ2-7; 11 positions agree with TRBD2. This receptor was obtained from a woman aged 18-29 years who had recovered from COVID-19. The material sequenced was peripheral blood. Written as DNA, the CDR3 is TGTGCCAGTTCAATAGCGGGAGGGCCGGAGACCGAGCAGTACGTC. Translation: CASSIAGGPETEQYV.